This record looks at one TCR beta chain sequence and its context. This clonotype occurred many times. Its antigen target is currently unknown. Per-nucleotide qualities are absent, and no much larger clonotype sits a single base away. This specimen comes from a study of T cell repertoires in cytomegalovirus infection (dated by TCRdb to between 2018 and 2020). With regard to the full study: Donor HLA type was relevant to the analysis, because carriage of CMV infection together with the matching HLA type was indicated by public TCR beta signatures. Summary of the overall study and its limitations: The ex vivo response was dominated by HLA-C-restricted CMV-specific TCR beta clonotypes, which also provided the single most frequent clonotype in two of eight donors. Carriers of CMV infection plus the relevant HLA type were discriminated by the cumulative frequency of public TCR beta family members in the study cohort and in an independent roughly 370-donor cohort.

The germline V gene gives CDR1 as SGHTA and CDR2 as FQGNSA. The CDR3 runs 13 residues from the cysteine to the phenylalanine. The DNA shown is the 39-base CDR3, in frame from base 1. Cut back by 6 bases and 8 bases, the V and J ends lie 14 bases apart. The sequencer was an Illumina HiSeq 1500. The public sequencing data were trimmed at Q25 with fastp and processed into clonotypes with MiXCR by TCRdb, which kept only in-frame beta chains. Rows are unified per CDR3 protein, each entry keeping the most common DNA and genes. Here the sample has tens of thousands of distinct CDR3 sequences; 25% to 40% occur a single time. Of the sample, about three quarters falls within the top ten clones.

The sequence was obtained from a human donor in good health (CMV status not recorded). Some clones in this sample may be carry-over from other donors' samples. Source material: PBMCs, sequenced either directly or after in vitro stimulation (not recorded which). The chain employs TRBV7-2 and TRBJ2-1, with TRBD2 tentatively as D gene (5 bases match). The DNA reads TGTGCCAGCAGGGGTCCATTCGGGGATGAGCAGTTCTTC. Protein translation: CASRGPFGDEQFF.